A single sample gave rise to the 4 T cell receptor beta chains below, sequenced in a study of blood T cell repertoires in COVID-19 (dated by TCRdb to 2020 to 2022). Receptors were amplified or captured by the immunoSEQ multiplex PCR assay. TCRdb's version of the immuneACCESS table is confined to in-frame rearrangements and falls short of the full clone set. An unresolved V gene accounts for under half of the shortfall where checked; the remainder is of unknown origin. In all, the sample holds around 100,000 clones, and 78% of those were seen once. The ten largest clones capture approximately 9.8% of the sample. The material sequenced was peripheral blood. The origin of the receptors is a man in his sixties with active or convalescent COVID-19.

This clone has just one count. The CDR3 DNA reads as TGTGCCAGCGGGGGCAGGGAAGGCTTGAACACTGAAGCTTTCTTT. Its translation is CASGGREGLNTEAFF. The chain uses TRBV2 and TRBJ1-1, with D possibly being TRBD1 (6 bases). Germline CDR1 is SNHLY and CDR2 is FYNNEI. The CDR3 is made up of 15 amino acids. The V gene lost 8 bases and the J gene lost 0 bases, with 16 bases spanning the gap.

The CDR3: CASSEGTGSYEQYV. Here the CDR3 DNA reads TGTGCCAGTAGTGAGGGGACAGGGTCCTACGAGCAGTACGTC. This chain joins TRBV19 and TRBJ2-7, with 9 bases matching TRBD1. Unmatched junction bases numbered 3, after V lost 5 bases and J lost 1 base. In germline, CDR1 is LNHDA, CDR2 SQIVND (reference sequence). This CDR3 comprises 14 residues.

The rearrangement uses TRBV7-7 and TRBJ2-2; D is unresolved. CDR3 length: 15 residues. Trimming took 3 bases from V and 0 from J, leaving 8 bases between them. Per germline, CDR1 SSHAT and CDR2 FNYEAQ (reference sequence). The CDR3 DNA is TGTGCCAGCAGCTTGGCAGGCACGAACACCGGGGAGCTGTTTTTT. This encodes CASSLAGTNTGELFF.

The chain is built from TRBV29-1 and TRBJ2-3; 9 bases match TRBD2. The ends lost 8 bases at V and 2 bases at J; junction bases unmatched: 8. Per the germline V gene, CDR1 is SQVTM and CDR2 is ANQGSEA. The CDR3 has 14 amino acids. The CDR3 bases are TGCAGCATACTAGCGGGCATTAACACAGATACGCAGTATTTT. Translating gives CSILAGINTDTQYF.